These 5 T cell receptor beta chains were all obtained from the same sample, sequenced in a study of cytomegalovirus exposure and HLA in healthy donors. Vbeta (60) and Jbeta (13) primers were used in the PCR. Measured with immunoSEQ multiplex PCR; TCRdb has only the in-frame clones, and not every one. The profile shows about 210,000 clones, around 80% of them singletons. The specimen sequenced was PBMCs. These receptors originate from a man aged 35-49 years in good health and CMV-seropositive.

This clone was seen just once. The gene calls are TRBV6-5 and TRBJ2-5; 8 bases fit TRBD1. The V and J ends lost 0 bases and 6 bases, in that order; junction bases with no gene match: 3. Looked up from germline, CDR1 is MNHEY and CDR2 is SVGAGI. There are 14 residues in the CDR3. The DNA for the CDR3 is TGTGCCAGCAGTTACTCGACAGGGGAAAAGACCCAGTACTTC. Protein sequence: CASSYSTGEKTQYF.

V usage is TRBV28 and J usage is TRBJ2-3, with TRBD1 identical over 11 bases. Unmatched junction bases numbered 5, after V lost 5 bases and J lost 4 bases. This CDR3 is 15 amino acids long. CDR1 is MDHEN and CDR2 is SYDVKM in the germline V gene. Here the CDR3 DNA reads TGTGCCAGCAGTGCCTCGGGACAGGGGGCAGATACGCAGTATTTT. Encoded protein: CASSASGQGADTQYF.

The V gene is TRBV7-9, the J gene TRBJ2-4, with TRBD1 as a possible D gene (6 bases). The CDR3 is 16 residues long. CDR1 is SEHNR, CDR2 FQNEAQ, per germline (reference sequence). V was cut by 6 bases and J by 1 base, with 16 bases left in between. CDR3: CASSLQGRGAKNIQYF. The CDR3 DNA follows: TGTGCCAGCAGTCTTCAGGGGCGCGGGGCCAAAAACATTCAGTACTTC.

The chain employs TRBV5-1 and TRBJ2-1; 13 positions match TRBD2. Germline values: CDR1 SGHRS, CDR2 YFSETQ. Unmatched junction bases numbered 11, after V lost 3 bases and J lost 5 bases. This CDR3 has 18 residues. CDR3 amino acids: CASSSGLAGYRLNNEQFF. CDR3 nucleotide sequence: TGCGCCAGCAGCTCGGGACTAGCGGGGTACCGTCTAAACAATGAGCAGTTCTTC.

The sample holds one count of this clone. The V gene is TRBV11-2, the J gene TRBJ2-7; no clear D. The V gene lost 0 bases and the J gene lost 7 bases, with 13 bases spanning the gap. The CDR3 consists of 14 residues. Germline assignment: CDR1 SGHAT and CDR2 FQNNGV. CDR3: CASSLDRILREQYF. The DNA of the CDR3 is TGTGCCAGCAGCTTAGATCGGATACTACGGGAGCAGTACTTC. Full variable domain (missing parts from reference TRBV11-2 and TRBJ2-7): EAGVAQSPRYKIIEKRQSVAFWCNPISGHATLYWYQQILGQGPKLLIQFQNNGVVDDSQLPKDRFSAERLKGVDSTLKIQPAKLEDSAVYLCASSLDRILREQYFGPGTRLTVT.